Listed here are 29 T cell receptor beta chains from one sample, sequenced in a study of blood T cell repertoires in COVID-19. Libraries were prepared by immunoSEQ multiplex PCR; TCRdb keeps only in-frame clonotypes and omits some of them. The sample contains around 64,000 clones, approximately 70% of which appear only once. Sequencing was carried out using PBMCs or T cells enriched from blood (not recorded which). Receptors were obtained from an older woman who had been exposed to COVID-19.

This clone was detected a few times. The V call is TRBV9, the J call TRBJ2-1; TRBD2 matches at 10 bases. V shed 2 bases, J shed 9 bases, and the junction held 8 bases outside the gene matches. Germline loops: CDR1 SGDLS, CDR2 YYNGEE. This CDR3 spans 15 amino acids. This CDR3 reads CASSVRTSGFGEQFF. The CDR3 nucleotides are TGTGCCAGCAGCGTGCGGACTAGCGGATTCGGTGAGCAGTTCTTC.

This chain uses TRBV5-6 with TRBJ1-2; 8 bases are a match to TRBD1. The CDR3 consists of 12 residues. Germline V lookup: CDR1 SGHDT, CDR2 YYEEEE. Trimming cost V 4 bases and J 8 bases; bases outside gene matches: 4. CDR3 residues: CASSQGARGYTF. CDR3 bases: TGTGCCAGCAGCCAGGGGGCGCGGGGCTACACCTTC.

The chain has TRBV19 and TRBJ1-6; perhaps TRBD1 as D (5 bases). CDR1 LNHDA and CDR2 SQIVND come from the germline V gene (reference sequence). Trimming stripped 4 bases from V and 10 bases from J, with 17 bases between. This CDR3 is built from 15 residues. In DNA form, the CDR3 reads TGTGCCAGTAGTACCAGGGAGGTTCTACTGTCACCCCTCCACTTT. This codes for CASSTREVLLSPLHF.

This sequence joins TRBV4-3 and TRBJ1-6; weak D call: TRBD1 (5 bases). CDR3 length: 15 amino acids. V shed 1 base and J shed 7 bases, with 11 bases lying between them. The germline CDR1 and CDR2 sequences are LGHNA and YSLEER. The CDR3 region has the DNA TGCGCCAGCAGCCAAGCCAGGGAGGGAAATTCACCCCTCCACTTT. The encoded protein is CASSQAREGNSPLHF.

The gene calls are TRBV7-3 and TRBJ2-7; weak D call: TRBD1 (5 bases). V shed 1 base and J shed 5 bases, with 9 bases lying between them. CDR3 length equals 13 residues. The germline gives CDR1 SGHTA, CDR2 FQGTGA. The CDR3 here is CASSLNRGDEQYF. In nucleotides, the CDR3 is TGTGCCAGCAGCTTAAATAGGGGTGACGAGCAGTACTTC.

This chain connects TRBV6-6 to TRBJ1-2; no clear D. The V end lost 3 bases, the J end lost 6 bases, and 20 bases lay between the germline ends. Germline CDR1 reads MNHNY; CDR2 reads SVGAGI (reference sequence). This CDR3 has 16 amino acids. CDR3 sequence: CASSYSGRDPADGYTF. CDR3 in DNA: TGTGCCAGCAGTTATTCCGGTCGAGATCCCGCTGATGGCTACACCTTC.

J is TRBJ1-5 and V is TRBV28; 7 nucleotides align to TRBD1. Germline lookup yields CDR1 MDHEN and CDR2 SYDVKM. There are 15 residues in the CDR3. V gave up 9 bases and J gave up 2 bases; unmatched junction bases: 10. The CDR3: CASLNKGAGNQPQHF. CDR3 sequence (DNA): TGTGCCAGTTTGAACAAGGGGGCGGGCAATCAGCCCCAGCATTTT.

The V call is TRBV29-1, the J call TRBJ2-1; 10 nucleotides agree with TRBD1. The CDR3 length is 14 residues. Unmatched junction bases numbered 3, after V lost 7 bases and J lost 0 bases. Germline V CDR1 and CDR2: SQVTM, ANQGSEA. The CDR3 region has the DNA TGCAGCGCACGACAGGGGGCCTCCTACAATGAGCAGTTCTTC. Translated, it gives CSARQGASYNEQFF.

The chain has TRBV28 and TRBJ1-1; maybe TRBD1 (5 bases). Trimming took off 3 bases at V and 7 bases at J, with 6 bases between the two ends. Per the germline V gene, CDR1 is MDHEN and CDR2 is SYDVKM. The CDR3 spans 11 residues. Here the CDR3 reads CASSFDSEAFF. The CDR3 DNA sequence: TGTGCCAGCAGTTTTGACAGTGAAGCTTTCTTT.

The CDR3 DNA follows: TGTGCCAGCAGCTTAAGTGGGGGCCTGCCTTACCTCGAAGAAGCTTTCTTT. Its translation: CASSLSGGLPYLEEAFF. V is TRBV7-6 and J is TRBJ1-1, with a tentative D call TRBD1 (6 bases). V lost 2 bases and J lost 8, with 24 bases in between. Looked up from germline, CDR1 is SGHVS and CDR2 is FNYEAQ. This CDR3 has 17 amino acids. Full variable domain (missing parts from reference TRBV7-6 and TRBJ1-1): GAGVSQSPRYKVTKRGQDVALRCDPISGHVSLYWYRQALGQGPEFLTYFNYEAQQDKSGLPNDRFSAERPEGSISTLTIQRTEQRDSAMYRCASSLSGGLPYLEEAFFGQGTRLTVV.

CDR3 loop: CASTGGQGPYEQYF. CDR3 sequence (DNA): TGTGCCAGCACAGGGGGACAGGGTCCCTACGAGCAGTACTTC. The rearrangement uses TRBV6-5 and TRBJ2-7, with 9 bases identical to TRBD1. V lost 7 bases, J lost 2 bases, and 6 bases stayed unmatched. CDR1 and CDR2 from the germline V gene are MNHEY and SVGAGI. The CDR3 totals 14 residues.

V and J are TRBV2 and TRBJ2-7; the D gene is possibly TRBD1 (6 bases). The CDR3 totals 12 residues. The germline V gene has CDR1 SNHLY and CDR2 FYNNEI. The germline V and J ends were trimmed by 3 bases and 7 bases, with 10 bases remaining between them. CDR3 residues: CASSDDRLEQYF. The CDR3 DNA reads TGTGCCAGCAGTGACGACAGGCTTGAGCAGTACTTC.

The V and J genes are TRBV15 and TRBJ1-3; perhaps TRBD1 as D (6 bases). Trimming took off 0 bases at V and 1 base at J, with 10 bases between the two ends. Germline CDR1 is LNHNV and CDR2 is YYDKDF (reference sequence). There are 16 residues in the CDR3. The CDR3 DNA sequence: TGTGCCACCAGCAGAGATCGGACAGCATCTGGAAACACCATATATTTT. Translated: CATSRDRTASGNTIYF.

J is TRBJ2-7 and V is TRBV5-1, with D perhaps TRBD1 (5 bases). The CDR3 length is 14 residues. Per germline, CDR1 SGHRS and CDR2 YFSETQ. The ends were cut back, 1 base at V and 4 bases at J, with 12 bases in the middle. The DNA of the CDR3 is TGCGCCAGCAGCTTGCAGGAAGGGGCATACGAGCAGTACTTC. It yields the protein CASSLQEGAYEQYF.

The rearrangement links TRBV30 to TRBJ2-1; TRBD2 is a possible D gene (5 bases). The V end lost 3 bases, the J end lost 9 bases, and 18 bases lay between the germline ends. The CDR3 extends over 14 amino acids. The germline gives CDR1 GTSNPN, CDR2 SVGIG (reference sequence). The CDR3 DNA sequence: TGTGCCTGGAGCCCCGGGCGGGTGATGGGTGAGCAGTTCTTC. It is translated as CAWSPGRVMGEQFF.

The rearrangement joins TRBV7-2 to TRBJ1-2, with 8 bases matching TRBD1. The CDR3 has 15 residues. Germline CDR1 SGHTA, CDR2 FQGNSA. The junction had 8 bases not matched to a gene; V was cut back by 5 bases and J by 3 bases. The CDR3 loop is CASSERTGTDYGYTF. The CDR3 DNA follows: TGTGCCAGCAGCGAACGGACAGGGACTGACTATGGCTACACCTTC. The full variable domain, rest sourced from reference TRBV7-2 and TRBJ1-2, is GAGVSQSPSNKVTEKGKDVELRCDPISGHTALYWYRQSLGQGLEFLIYFQGNSAPDKSGLPSDRFSAERTGGSVSTLTIQRTQQEDSAVYLCASSERTGTDYGYTFGSGTRLTVV.

The chain employs TRBV29-1 and TRBJ2-1, with 7 bases fitting TRBD1. The V gene end was trimmed by 4 bases and the J gene end by 6 bases; junction bases not matched to a gene: 0. Germline V gene sequence: CDR1 SQVTM, CDR2 ANQGSEA. CDR3 length: 11 amino acids. The CDR3 nucleotides read TGCAGCGTTGGGGACAGCAATGAGCAGTTCTTC. It translates to CSVGDSNEQFF.

A few counts support this clone. The CDR3 DNA reads TGTGCCAGCAGGTACAGGGCGACCTACGAGCAGTACTTC. It codes for CASRYRATYEQYF. The J gene is TRBJ2-7, the V gene TRBV28; D possibly corresponds to TRBD1 (6 bases). Germline-derived CDR1 and CDR2 are MDHEN and SYDVKM. The CDR3 covers 13 residues. Trimming took 6 bases from V and 2 from J, leaving 11 bases between them.

Only one count was recorded for this clone. The rearrangement uses TRBV30 and TRBJ2-3, with TRBD2 matching 10 bases. The CDR3 length is 14 residues. The germline CDR1 and CDR2 sequences are GTSNPN and SVGIG (reference sequence). V shed 0 bases and J 8 bases; nucleotides not matched to a gene: 5. The DNA for the CDR3 is TGTGCCTGGAGTGTAGCGGGAGGGTACGTTACGCAGTATTTT. Translating it yields CAWSVAGGYVTQYF.

The CDR3: CARRSQGVYNEQFF. The CDR3 bases are TGTGCCCGACGCTCGCAGGGGGTATACAATGAGCAGTTCTTC. The V gene is TRBV30, the J gene TRBJ2-1; 7 bases line up with TRBD1. This CDR3 comprises 14 residues. Germline values: CDR1 GTSNPN, CDR2 SVGIG (reference sequence). The J segment lost 4 bases and the V segment lost 8 bases, leaving 11 bases of the junction unmatched.

The chain has TRBV4-1 and TRBJ2-2; 7 positions agree with TRBD1. Germline CDR1 reads MGHRA; CDR2 reads YSYEKL. The CDR3 extends over 19 amino acids. Trimming took 2 bases from V and 1 from J; bases not matched to a gene: 13. CDR3 residues: CASSQTNPTGRVNTGELFF. The DNA of the CDR3 is TGCGCCAGCAGCCAAACTAACCCGACAGGGAGAGTGAACACCGGGGAGCTGTTTTTT.

The chain combines TRBV6-4 with TRBJ2-2, with TRBD2 matching over 7 bases. The CDR3 loop spans 13 amino acids. V lost 6 bases, J lost 6 bases, and 4 bases stayed unmatched. Germline V lookup: CDR1 MRHNA, CDR2 SNTAGT. CDR3 DNA sequence: TGTGCCAGCAGAGGACTAGAAGCCGGGGAGCTGTTTTTT. Residues: CASRGLEAGELFF.

J is TRBJ2-3 and V is TRBV9; TRBD1 aligns across 9 bases. CDR1 is SGDLS and CDR2 is YYNGEE in the germline V gene. V was pared by 3 bases and J by 2 bases, with 13 bases of the junction left unmatched. The CDR3 length is 18 residues. DNA for the CDR3: TGTGCCAGCAGCGAGCGGCATTTGGACAGGGGACCCACAGATACGCAGTATTTT. As protein: CASSERHLDRGPTDTQYF.

V usage is TRBV28 and J usage is TRBJ2-7; 11 bases agree with TRBD1. Trimming cost V 5 bases and J 3 bases; bases outside gene matches: 6. Germline CDR1 reads MDHEN; CDR2 reads SYDVKM. CDR3 size: 15 residues. The CDR3 spells CASSPTGTGGYEQYF. The DNA for the CDR3 is TGTGCCAGCAGTCCGACCGGGACAGGGGGCTACGAGCAGTACTTC.

This chain connects TRBV5-1 to TRBJ2-5; perhaps TRBD1 as D (6 bases). V was pared by 4 bases and J by 5 bases, with 24 bases between. This CDR3 is built from 17 residues. Looked up from germline, CDR1 is SGHRS and CDR2 is YFSETQ. The CDR3 loop is CASSEPRQVRAGETQYF. DNA of the CDR3: TGCGCCAGCAGCGAGCCTCGACAGGTCCGGGCAGGGGAGACCCAGTACTTC. The variable domain in full, with the rest retrieved from reference TRBV5-1 and TRBJ2-5, is KAGVTQTPRYLIKTRGQQVTLSCSPISGHRSVSWYQQTPGQGLQFLFEYFSETQRNKGNFPGRFSGRQFSNSRSEMNVSTLELGDSALYLCASSEPRQVRAGETQYFGPGTRLLVL.

This clone has only a few counts. The genes are TRBV2 and TRBJ1-1, with 8 bases identical to TRBD1. The CDR3 length is 15 residues. Germline V CDR1 and CDR2: SNHLY, FYNNEI. With V trimmed by 6 bases and J by 6 bases, 12 bases remained unmatched. The CDR3 nucleotides read TGTGCCAGCAGCGACCAGGGGGCAGGTAAAGCTGAAGCTTTCTTT. It codes for CASSDQGAGKAEAFF. The full variable domain, completed using reference TRBV2 and TRBJ1-1, is EPEVTQTPSHQVTQMGQEVILRCVPISNHLYFYWYRQILGQKVEFLVSFYNNEISEKSEIFDDQFSVERPDGSNFTLKIRSTKLEDSAMYFCASSDQGAGKAEAFFGQGTRLTVV.

This chain connects TRBV7-9 to TRBJ2-2, with 7 bases fitting TRBD1. Germline values: CDR1 SEHNR, CDR2 FQNEAQ (reference sequence). The trim removed 2 bases at V and 0 bases at J, leaving 6 bases unmatched. This CDR3 spans 17 amino acids. The CDR3 protein is CASSLRDRPTNTGELFF. CDR3 nucleotide sequence: TGTGCCAGCAGCTTACGGGACAGACCAACGAACACCGGGGAGCTGTTTTTT.

Details on this clone: Within the sample, other DNA sequences also encode this same CDR3. The CDR3 DNA reads as TGTGCCAGTAGTCCTGGGACTAGCGTCGAGTTCACCTACGAGCAGTACTTC. This sequence encodes CASSPGTSVEFTYEQYF. The rearrangement uses TRBV19 and TRBJ2-7, with 10 bases fitting TRBD2. Germline lookup yields CDR1 LNHDA and CDR2 SQIVND (reference sequence). Trimming removed 5 bases from V and 2 bases from J; junction bases left unmatched: 12. The CDR3 is made up of 17 amino acids.

The chain recombines TRBV28 with TRBJ2-3; no reliable D call. V was clipped by 3 bases and J by 1 base, with 8 bases between them. The CDR3 contains 14 residues. Germline V gives CDR1 MDHEN, CDR2 SYDVKM. CDR3 coding DNA: TGTGCCAGCAGTTTGCGGCCGGGCACAGATACGCAGTATTTT. It is translated as CASSLRPGTDTQYF.